What follows are 6 T cell receptor beta chains derived from one specimen sequenced in a study of read filtering for tumor transcriptome and immune sequencing. Molecular barcoded adaptors covering alpha/delta and beta/gamma chains were used on 400 ng RNA. TCRdb recomputed calls from the reads with MiXCR, one row per CDR3 protein. The table includes 60,000 to 80,000 distinct CDR3 sequences, 14% detected once. Material: a population of CD138-negative cells sorted from bone marrow. The receptors originated from a donor at least 40 years old with multiple myeloma.

At least ten counts were recorded for this clonotype. V usage is TRBV29-1 and J usage is TRBJ1-4; D remains ambiguous. Germline CDR1 is SQVTM and CDR2 is ANQGSEA. V shed 7 bases and J shed 5 bases, with 5 bases lying between them. The CDR3 is made up of 10 amino acids. The CDR3 is CSAGNEKLFF. In DNA form, the CDR3 reads TGCAGCGCCGGGAATGAAAAACTGTTTTTT.

This clonotype was seen repeatedly, ten times or more. The chain has TRBV29-1 and TRBJ2-7; no firm D call. This CDR3 is 15 amino acids long. Trimming took 2 bases from V and 0 from J, leaving 14 bases between them. Germline CDR1 SQVTM, CDR2 ANQGSEA. The CDR3 DNA sequence: TGCAGCGTTGAAACGATGGGCGCTCCCTCCTACGAGCAGTACTTC. Translating it yields CSVETMGAPSYEQYF.

This clonotype has more than one count but fewer than ten. The chain has TRBV28 and TRBJ2-7, with 11 bases fitting TRBD2. CDR3 length equals 15 residues. Germline V gives CDR1 MDHEN, CDR2 SYDVKM. J lost 3 bases, V lost 6 bases, and 7 bases had no gene match. CDR3 bases: TGTGCCAGCAGAGCGCTAGCGGGAGGCCTCTACGAGCAGTACTTC. Translating gives CASRALAGGLYEQYF.

This clonotype was counted many times. The J gene is TRBJ2-1, the V gene TRBV20-1; D assignment may be TRBD1 or TRBD2 (7 bases each). The ends were cut back, 5 bases at V and 2 bases at J, with 13 bases in the middle. The germline CDR1 and CDR2 sequences are DFQATT and SNEGSKA (reference sequence). The CDR3 consists of 14 residues. The CDR3 region is CSAGGDSTYNEQFF. The CDR3 DNA reads TGCAGTGCTGGGGGGGACAGTACCTACAATGAGCAGTTCTTC.

The chain uses TRBV15 and TRBJ2-5; D may match TRBD1 or TRBD2 (5 bases each). From germline, CDR1 is LNHNV and CDR2 YYDKDF (reference sequence). CDR3 length equals 15 residues. V lost 3 bases and J 1 base, leaving 12 bases between the germline ends. The CDR3 region has the DNA TGTGCCACCAGCAGTGGGGGACGGGTCCAAGAGACCCAGTACTTC. This translates into CATSSGGRVQETQYF.

In this sample, this clonotype turned up many times. The chain links TRBV7-9 to TRBJ2-5, with D possibly TRBD1 on 6 matching bases. There are 14 residues in the CDR3. V lost 1 base and J lost 3, with 9 bases in between. CDR1 is SEHNR and CDR2 is FQNEAQ in the germline V gene (reference sequence). CDR3 sequence (DNA): TGTGCCAGCAGCTTAGTGCAGGGGAAAGAGACCCAGTACTTC. This encodes CASSLVQGKETQYF.